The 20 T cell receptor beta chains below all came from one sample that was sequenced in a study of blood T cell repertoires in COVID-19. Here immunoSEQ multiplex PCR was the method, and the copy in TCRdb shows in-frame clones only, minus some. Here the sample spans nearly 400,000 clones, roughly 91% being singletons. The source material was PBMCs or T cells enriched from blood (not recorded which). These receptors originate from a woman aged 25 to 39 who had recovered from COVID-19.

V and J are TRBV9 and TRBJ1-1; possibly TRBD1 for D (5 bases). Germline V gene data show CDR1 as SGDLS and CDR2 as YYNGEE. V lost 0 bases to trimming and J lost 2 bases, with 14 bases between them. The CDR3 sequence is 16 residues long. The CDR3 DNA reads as TGTGCCAGCAGCGTAGGTGACGGGCAGGGAAACACTGAAGCTTTCTTT. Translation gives CASSVGDGQGNTEAFF.

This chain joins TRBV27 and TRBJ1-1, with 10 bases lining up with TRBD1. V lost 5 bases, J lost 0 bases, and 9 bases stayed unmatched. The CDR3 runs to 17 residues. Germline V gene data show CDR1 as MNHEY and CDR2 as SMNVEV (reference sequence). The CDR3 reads CASSADRGLGMNTEAFF. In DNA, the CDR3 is TGTGCCAGCAGTGCCGACAGGGGGCTAGGGATGAACACTGAAGCTTTCTTT.

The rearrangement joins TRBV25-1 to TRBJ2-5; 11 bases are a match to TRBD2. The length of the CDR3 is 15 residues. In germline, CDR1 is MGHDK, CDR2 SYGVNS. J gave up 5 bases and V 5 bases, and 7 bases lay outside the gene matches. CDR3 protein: CASSPIAGGRETQYF. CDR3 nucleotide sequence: TGTGCCAGCAGTCCGATAGCGGGAGGGCGGGAGACCCAGTACTTC.

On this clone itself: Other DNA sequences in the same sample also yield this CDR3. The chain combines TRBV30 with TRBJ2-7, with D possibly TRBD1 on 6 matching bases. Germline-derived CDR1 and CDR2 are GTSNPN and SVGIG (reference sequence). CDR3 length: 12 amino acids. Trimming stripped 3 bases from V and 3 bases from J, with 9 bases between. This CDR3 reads CAWSVGGYEQYF. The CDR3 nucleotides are TGTGCCTGGAGCGTAGGGGGCTACGAGCAGTACTTC. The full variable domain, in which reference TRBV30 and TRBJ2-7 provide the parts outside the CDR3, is SQTIHQWPATLVQPVGSPLSLECTVEGTSNPNLYWYRQAAGRGLQLLFYSVGIGQISSEVPQNLSASRPQDRQFILSSKKLLLSDSGFYLCAWSVGGYEQYFGPGTRLTVT.

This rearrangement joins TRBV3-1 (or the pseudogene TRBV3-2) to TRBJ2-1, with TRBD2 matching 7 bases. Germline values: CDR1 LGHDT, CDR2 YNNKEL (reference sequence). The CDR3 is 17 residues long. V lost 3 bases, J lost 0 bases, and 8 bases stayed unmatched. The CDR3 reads CASSQVLALSSYNEQFF. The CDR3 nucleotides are TGTGCCAGCAGCCAGGTACTAGCGCTCAGCTCCTACAATGAGCAGTTCTTC.

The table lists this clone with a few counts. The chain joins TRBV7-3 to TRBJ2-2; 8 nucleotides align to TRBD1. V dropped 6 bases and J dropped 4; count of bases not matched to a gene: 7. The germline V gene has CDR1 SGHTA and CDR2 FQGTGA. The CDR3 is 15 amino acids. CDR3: CASRHTGGPTGELFF. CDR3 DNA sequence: TGTGCCAGCAGACACACAGGGGGTCCCACCGGGGAGCTGTTTTTT.

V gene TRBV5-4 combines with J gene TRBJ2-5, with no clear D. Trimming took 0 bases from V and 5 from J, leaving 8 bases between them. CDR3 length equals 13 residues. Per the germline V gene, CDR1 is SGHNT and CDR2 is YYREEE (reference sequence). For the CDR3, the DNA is TGTGCCAGCAGCTTGGGCAGTTTGGAGACCCAGTACTTC. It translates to CASSLGSLETQYF.

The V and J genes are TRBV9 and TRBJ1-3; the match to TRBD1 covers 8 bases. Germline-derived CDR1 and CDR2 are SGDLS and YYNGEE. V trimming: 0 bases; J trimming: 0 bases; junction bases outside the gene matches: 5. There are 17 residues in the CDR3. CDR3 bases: TGTGCCAGCAGCGTAGAAACAGGGGGATTCTCTGGAAACACCATATATTTT. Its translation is CASSVETGGFSGNTIYF.

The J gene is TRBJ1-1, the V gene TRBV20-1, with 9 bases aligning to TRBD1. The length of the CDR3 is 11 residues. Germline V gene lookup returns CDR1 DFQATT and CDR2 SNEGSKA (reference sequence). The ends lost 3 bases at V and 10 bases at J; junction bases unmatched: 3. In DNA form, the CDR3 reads TGCAGTGCTAGGACAGGGGGTAGAGCTTTCTTT. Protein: CSARTGGRAFF.

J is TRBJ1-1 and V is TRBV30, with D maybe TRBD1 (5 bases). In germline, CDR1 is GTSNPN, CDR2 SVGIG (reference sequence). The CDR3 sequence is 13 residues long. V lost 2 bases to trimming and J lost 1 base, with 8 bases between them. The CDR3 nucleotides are TGTGCCTGGAGTAACAGGAAGAACACTGAAGCTTTCTTT. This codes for CAWSNRKNTEAFF.

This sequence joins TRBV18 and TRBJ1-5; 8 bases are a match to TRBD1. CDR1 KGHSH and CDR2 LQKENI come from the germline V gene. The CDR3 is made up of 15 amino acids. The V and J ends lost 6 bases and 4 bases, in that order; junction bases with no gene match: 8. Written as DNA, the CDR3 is TGTGCCAGCTCCCTCCCGGGACAGGATAATCAGCCCCAGCATTTT. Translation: CASSLPGQDNQPQHF. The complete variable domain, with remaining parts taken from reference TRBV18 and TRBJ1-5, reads NAGVMQNPRHLVRRRGQEARLRCSPMKGHSHVYWYRQLPEEGLKFMVYLQKENIIDESGMPKERFSAEFPKEGPSILRIQQVVRGDSAAYFCASSLPGQDNQPQHFGDGTRLSIL.

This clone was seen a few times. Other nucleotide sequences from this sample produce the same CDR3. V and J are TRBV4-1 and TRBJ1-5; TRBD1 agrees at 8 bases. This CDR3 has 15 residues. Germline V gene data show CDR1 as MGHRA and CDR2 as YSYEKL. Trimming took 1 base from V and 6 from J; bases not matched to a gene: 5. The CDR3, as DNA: TGCGCCAGCAGCCAAGGAGGACAGGGTGTTCAGCCCCAGCATTTT. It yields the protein CASSQGGQGVQPQHF.

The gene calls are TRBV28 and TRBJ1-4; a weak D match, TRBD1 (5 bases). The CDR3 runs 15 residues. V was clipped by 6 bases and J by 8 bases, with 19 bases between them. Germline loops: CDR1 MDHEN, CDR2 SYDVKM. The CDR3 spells CASSRAGPSKEKLFF. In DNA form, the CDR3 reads TGTGCCAGCAGCCGAGCGGGACCTTCCAAAGAAAAACTGTTTTTT.

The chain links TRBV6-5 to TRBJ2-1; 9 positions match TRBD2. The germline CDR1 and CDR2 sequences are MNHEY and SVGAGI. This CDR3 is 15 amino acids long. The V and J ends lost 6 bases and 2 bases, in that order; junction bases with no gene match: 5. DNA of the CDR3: TGTGCCAGCAGCCCCAGCGGGAGGACCTACAATGAGCAGTTCTTC. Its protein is CASSPSGRTYNEQFF.

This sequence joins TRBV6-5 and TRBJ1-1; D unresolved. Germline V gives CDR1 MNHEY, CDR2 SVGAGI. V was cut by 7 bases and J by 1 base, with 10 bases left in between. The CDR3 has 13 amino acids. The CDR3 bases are TGTGCCAGCATCGATCCAGAGAACACTGAAGCTTTCTTT. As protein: CASIDPENTEAFF.

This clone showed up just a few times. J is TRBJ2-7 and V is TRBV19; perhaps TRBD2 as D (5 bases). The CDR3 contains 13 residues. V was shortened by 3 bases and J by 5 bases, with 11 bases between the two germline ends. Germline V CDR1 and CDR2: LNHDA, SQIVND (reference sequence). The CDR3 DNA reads TGTGCCAGTAGTATGAGGGAGAAGGACGAGCAGTACTTC. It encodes CASSMREKDEQYF.

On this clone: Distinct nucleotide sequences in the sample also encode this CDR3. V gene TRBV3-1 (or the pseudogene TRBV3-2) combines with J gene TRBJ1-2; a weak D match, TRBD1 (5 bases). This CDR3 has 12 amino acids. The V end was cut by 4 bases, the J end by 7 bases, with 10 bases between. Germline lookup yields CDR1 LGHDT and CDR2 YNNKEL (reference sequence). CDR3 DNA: TGTGCCAGCAGCCCCCCGGGGGGTGGCTACACCTTC. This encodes CASSPPGGGYTF.

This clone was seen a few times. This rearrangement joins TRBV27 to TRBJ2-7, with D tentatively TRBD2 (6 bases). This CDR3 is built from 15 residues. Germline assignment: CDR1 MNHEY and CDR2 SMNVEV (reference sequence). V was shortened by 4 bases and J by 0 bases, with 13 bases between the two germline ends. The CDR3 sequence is CASSSAGASSYEQYF. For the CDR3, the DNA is TGTGCCAGCAGTTCAGCGGGTGCCAGCTCCTACGAGCAGTACTTC.

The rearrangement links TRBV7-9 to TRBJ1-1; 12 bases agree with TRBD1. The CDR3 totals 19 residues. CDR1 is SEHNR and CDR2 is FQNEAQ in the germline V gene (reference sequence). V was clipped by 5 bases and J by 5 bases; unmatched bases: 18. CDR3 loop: CASSPRDRGRGLRGTEAFF. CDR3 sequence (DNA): TGTGCCAGCAGCCCCCGGGACAGGGGGCGGGGACTGCGGGGGACTGAAGCTTTCTTT. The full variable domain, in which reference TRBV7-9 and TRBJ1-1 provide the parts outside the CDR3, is DTGVSQNPRHKITKRGQNVTFRCDPISEHNRLYWYRQTLGQGPEFLTYFQNEAQLEKSRLLSDRFSAERPKGSFSTLEIQRTEQGDSAMYLCASSPRDRGRGLRGTEAFFGQGTRLTVV.

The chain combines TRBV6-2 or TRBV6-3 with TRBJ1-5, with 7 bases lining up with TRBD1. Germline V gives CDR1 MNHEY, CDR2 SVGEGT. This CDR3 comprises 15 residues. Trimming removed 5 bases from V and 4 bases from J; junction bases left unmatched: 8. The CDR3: CASSPAGQLNQPQHF. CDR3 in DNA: TGTGCCAGCAGTCCCGCGGGACAGCTAAATCAGCCCCAGCATTTT.